The 3 T cell receptor beta chains listed next were all sequenced from one sample in a study of blood T cell repertoires in COVID-19. Clones were sequenced by immunoSEQ multiplex PCR, and TCRdb holds only the in-frame ones, with some missing. The data show some 80,000 clones, with roughly 91% seen just once and approximately 19% held by the top ten. The sample consisted of peripheral blood. These receptors were obtained from a human donor in a cohort sampled during active COVID-19.

This rearrangement joins TRBV4-1 to TRBJ1-2, with D uncertain. Trimming removed 0 bases from V and 1 base from J, with 15 bases in between. CDR1 and CDR2 (germline): MGHRA, YSYEKL. This CDR3 is built from 17 residues. The CDR3 nucleotides are TGCGCCAGCAGCCAAGATTTCGGGTCGGAACTTAACTATGGCTACACCTTC. Protein sequence: CASSQDFGSELNYGYTF.

This chain uses TRBV6-5 with TRBJ2-1; 7 bases line up with TRBD2. V lost 6 bases, J lost 10 bases, and 6 bases stayed unmatched. Germline-derived CDR1 and CDR2 are MNHEY and SVGAGI. CDR3 size: 12 residues. As DNA, the CDR3 is TGTGCCAGCAGCCCCACGGGGGGAGAGCAGTTCTTC. Translating it yields CASSPTGGEQFF.

This chain joins TRBV7-7 and TRBJ2-3, with 8 bases lining up with TRBD1. There are 13 residues in the CDR3. In germline, CDR1 is SSHAT, CDR2 FNYEAQ (reference sequence). J lost 4 bases, V lost 6 bases, and 3 bases had no gene match. This chain's CDR3 is CASSTTGADTQYF. The CDR3 bases are TGTGCCAGCAGTACGACAGGGGCAGATACGCAGTATTTT.